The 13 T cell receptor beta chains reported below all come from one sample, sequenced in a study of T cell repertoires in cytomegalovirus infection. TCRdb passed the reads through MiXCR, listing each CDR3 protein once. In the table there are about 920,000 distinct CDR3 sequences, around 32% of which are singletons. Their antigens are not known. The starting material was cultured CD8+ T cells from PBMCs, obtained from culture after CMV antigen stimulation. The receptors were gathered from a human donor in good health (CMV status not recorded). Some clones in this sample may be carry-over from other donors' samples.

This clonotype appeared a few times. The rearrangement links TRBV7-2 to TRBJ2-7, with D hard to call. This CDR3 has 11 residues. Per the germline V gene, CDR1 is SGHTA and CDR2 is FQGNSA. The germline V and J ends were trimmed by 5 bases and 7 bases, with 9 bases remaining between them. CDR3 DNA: TGTGCCAGCAGCCGCTCTCGAGAGCAGTACTTC. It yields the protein CASSRSREQYF.

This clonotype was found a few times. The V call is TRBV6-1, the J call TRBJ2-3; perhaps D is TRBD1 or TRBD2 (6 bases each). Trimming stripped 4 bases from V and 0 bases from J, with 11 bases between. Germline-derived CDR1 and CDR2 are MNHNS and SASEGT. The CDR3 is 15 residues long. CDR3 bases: TGTGCCAGCAGTGCAGAGGGGGGTAGCACAGATACGCAGTATTTT. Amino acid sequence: CASSAEGGSTDTQYF.

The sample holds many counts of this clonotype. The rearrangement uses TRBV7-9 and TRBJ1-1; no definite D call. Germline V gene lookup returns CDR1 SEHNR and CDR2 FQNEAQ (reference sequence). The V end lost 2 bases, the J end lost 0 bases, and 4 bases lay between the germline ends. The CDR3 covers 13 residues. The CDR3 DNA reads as TGTGCCAGCAGCTTACCTATGAACACTGAAGCTTTCTTT. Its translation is CASSLPMNTEAFF.

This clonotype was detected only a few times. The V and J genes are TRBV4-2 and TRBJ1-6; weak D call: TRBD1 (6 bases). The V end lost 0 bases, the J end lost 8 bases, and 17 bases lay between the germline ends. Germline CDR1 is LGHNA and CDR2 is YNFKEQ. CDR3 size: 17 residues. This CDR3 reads CASSQDPFEGVYSPLHF. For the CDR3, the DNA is TGTGCCAGCAGCCAAGATCCATTTGAGGGGGTCTATTCACCCCTCCACTTT.

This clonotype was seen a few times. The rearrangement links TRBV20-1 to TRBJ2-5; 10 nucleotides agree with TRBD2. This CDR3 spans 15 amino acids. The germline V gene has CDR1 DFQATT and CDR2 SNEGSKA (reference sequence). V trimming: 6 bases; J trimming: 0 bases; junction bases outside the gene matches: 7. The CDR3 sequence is CSARTSGPYQETQYF. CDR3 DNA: TGCAGTGCGCGGACTAGCGGACCGTACCAAGAGACCCAGTACTTC.

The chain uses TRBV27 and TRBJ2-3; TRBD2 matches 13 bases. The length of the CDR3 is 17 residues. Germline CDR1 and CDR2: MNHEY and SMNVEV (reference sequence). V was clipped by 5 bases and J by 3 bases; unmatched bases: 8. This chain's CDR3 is CASSPGLAGLTTDTQYF. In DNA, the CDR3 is TGTGCCAGCAGTCCGGGACTAGCGGGGCTGACGACAGATACGCAGTATTTT.

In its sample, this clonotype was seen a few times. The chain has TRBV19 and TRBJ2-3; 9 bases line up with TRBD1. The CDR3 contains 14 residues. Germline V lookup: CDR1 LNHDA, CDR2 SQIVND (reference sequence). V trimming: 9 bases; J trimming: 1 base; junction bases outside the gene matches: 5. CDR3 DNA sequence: TGTGCCAGCGCACAGGGGGCGGGCACAGATACGCAGTATTTT. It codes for CASAQGAGTDTQYF.

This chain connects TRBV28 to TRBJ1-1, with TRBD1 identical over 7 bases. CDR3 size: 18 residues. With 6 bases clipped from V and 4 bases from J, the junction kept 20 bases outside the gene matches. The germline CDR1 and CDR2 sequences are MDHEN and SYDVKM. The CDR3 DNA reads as TGTGCCAGCAGCCCAACCGAGGGGGCGCATTGGCTGGGCACTGAAGCTTTCTTT. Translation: CASSPTEGAHWLGTEAFF.

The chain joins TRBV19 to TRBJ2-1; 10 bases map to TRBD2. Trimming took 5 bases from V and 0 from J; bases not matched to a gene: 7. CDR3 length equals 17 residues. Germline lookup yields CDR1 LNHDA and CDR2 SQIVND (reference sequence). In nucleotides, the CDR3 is TGTGCCAGTAGTTTCCTAGCGGGGGCGTACTCCTACAATGAGCAGTTCTTC. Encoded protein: CASSFLAGAYSYNEQFF.

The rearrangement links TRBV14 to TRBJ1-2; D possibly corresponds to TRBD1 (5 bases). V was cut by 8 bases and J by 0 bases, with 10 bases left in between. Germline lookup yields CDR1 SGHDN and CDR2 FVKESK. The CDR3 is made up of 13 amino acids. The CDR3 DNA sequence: TGTGCCAGCGGGTCGGGGGCTAACTATGGCTACACCTTC. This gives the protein CASGSGANYGYTF.

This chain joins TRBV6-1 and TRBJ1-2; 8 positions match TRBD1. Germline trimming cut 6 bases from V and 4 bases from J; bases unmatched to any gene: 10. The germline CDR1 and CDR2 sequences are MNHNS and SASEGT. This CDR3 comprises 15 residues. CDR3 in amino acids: CASRSDTDRVYGYTF. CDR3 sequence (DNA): TGTGCCAGCAGGTCCGATACGGACAGGGTCTATGGCTACACCTTC.

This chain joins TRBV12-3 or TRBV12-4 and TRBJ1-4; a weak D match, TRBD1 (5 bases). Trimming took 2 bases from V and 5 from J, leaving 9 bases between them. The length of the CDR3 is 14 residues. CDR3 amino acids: CASSLRYRNEKLFF. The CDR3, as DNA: TGTGCCAGCAGTTTACGGTACAGGAATGAAAAACTGTTTTTT.

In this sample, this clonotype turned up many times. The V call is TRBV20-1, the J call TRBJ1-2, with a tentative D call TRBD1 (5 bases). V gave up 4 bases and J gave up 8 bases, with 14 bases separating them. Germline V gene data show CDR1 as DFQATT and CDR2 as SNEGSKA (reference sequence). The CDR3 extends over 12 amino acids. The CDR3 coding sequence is TGCAGTGCTATTAATCAGGGAATCGGCTACACCTTC. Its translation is CSAINQGIGYTF.